This TCR beta chain originates from a study of blood T cell repertoires in COVID-19. Trimming took 7 bases from V and 0 from J, leaving 21 bases between them. CDR1 is MGHRA and CDR2 is YSYEKL in the germline V gene. The length of the CDR3 is 18 residues. Enrolled through a virtual design, the participants were between roughly 18 and 90 years of age and came from some 25 US areas. Participant-reported clinical history was the basis for cohort assignment. The repertoire was sequenced with immunoSEQ multiplex PCR; TCRdb's copy has only in-frame clones and lacks some. The sample records approximately 400,000 clones, 70% to 90% being singletons.

The sample comprised PBMCs or T cells enriched from blood (not recorded which). This receptor was identified in a woman aged 18-35 years who had recovered from COVID-19. This chain connects TRBV4-1 to TRBJ1-4; no definite D call. The CDR3 DNA reads TGCGCCAGCACCCTACGGGCCCCGGGGAGGGCAACTAATGAAAAACTGTTTTTT. Amino acid sequence: CASTLRAPGRATNEKLFF.